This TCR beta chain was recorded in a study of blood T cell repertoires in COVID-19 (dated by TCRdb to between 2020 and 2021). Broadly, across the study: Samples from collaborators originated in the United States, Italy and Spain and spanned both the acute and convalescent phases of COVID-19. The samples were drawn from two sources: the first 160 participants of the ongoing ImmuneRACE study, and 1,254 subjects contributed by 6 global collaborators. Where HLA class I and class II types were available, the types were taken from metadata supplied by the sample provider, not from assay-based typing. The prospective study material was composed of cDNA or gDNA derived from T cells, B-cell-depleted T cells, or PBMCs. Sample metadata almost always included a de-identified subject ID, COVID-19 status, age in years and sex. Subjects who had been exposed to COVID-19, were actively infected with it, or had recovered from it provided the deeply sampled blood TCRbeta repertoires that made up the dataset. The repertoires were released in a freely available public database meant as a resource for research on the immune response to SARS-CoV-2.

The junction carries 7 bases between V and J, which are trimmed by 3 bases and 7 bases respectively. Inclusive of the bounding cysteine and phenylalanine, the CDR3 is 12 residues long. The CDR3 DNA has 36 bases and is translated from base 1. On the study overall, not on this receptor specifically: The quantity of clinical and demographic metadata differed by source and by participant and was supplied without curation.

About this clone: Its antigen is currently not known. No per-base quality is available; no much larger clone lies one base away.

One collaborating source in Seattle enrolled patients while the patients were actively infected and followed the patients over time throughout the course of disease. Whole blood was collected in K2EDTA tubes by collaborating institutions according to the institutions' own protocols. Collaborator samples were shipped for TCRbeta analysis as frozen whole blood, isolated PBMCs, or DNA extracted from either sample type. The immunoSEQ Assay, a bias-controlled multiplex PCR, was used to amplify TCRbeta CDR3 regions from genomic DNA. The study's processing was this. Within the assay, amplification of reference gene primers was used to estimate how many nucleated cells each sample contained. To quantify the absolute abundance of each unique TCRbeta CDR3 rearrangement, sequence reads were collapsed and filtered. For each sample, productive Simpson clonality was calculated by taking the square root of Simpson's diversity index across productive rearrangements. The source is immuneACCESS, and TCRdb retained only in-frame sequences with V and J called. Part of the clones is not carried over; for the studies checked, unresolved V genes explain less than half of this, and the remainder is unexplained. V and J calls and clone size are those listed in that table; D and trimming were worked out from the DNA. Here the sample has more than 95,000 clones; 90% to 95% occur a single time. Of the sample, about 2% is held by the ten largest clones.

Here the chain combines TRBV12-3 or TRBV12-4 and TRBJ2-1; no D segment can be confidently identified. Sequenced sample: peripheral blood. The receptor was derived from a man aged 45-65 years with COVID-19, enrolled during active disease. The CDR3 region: CASSFTENEQFF. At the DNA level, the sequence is TGTGCCAGCAGTTTCACGGAGAATGAGCAGTTCTTC.